This T cell receptor beta chain came from a study of somatic mutations in cytotoxic T cells in rheumatoid arthritis. Study-level results: Neither rheumatoid arthritis patients nor age-matched healthy controls had significantly different CD8+ T-cell clonality from the other group. Within the rheumatoid arthritis patients, CD8+ clonality went up as age increased (Spearman r ~ 0.5). The same was not true of the healthy controls.

Germline CDR1 is SGDLS and CDR2 is YYNGEE. This CDR3 has 15 residues. V lost 3 bases, J lost 3 bases, and 13 bases lay in between. The protocol was immunoSEQ multiplex PCR, while the TCRdb copy is restricted to in-frame clones and leaves out a portion. The repertoire has 14,000 or so clones, roughly 87% of them found once; the top ten carry 25% to 35%. On this clone itself: Its antigen is still unknown.

Sequenced sample: CD8+ T cells sorted from blood. The chain couples TRBV9 to TRBJ1-5; perhaps TRBD1 as D (6 bases). The receptor comes from an adult with rheumatoid arthritis. The CDR3 DNA reads TGTGCCAGCAGCGCAGAAGGACAGTCCAATCAGCCCCAGCATTTT. Its translation: CASSAEGQSNQPQHF.